The 28 T cell receptor beta chains below were found in one sample sequenced in a study of blood T cell repertoires in COVID-19. This table comes from immunoSEQ multiplex PCR, and its TCRdb copy is limited to in-frame clones, with some not included. The sample holds 200,000 to 250,000 clones, 80% to 85% seen once. Sequences were obtained from PBMCs or T cells enriched from blood (not recorded which). Receptors originate from a woman in her thirties or forties who had recovered from COVID-19.

This clone came up once. J is TRBJ2-7 and V is TRBV2; 8 bases align to TRBD1. CDR3 length equals 14 residues. Germline trimming cut 7 bases from V and 6 bases from J; bases unmatched to any gene: 11. The V gene's germline CDR1 is SNHLY and CDR2 FYNNEI. CDR3 sequence reads: CASMRQGISSEQYF. The CDR3 bases are TGTGCCAGCATGCGACAGGGGATATCGAGCGAGCAGTACTTC.

This sequence joins TRBV19 and TRBJ1-6; 10 bases are a match to TRBD1. With V trimmed by 5 bases and J by 8 bases, 6 bases remained unmatched. The CDR3 covers 15 residues. CDR1 and CDR2 from the germline V gene are LNHDA and SQIVND (reference sequence). The CDR3 reads CASSPGTGAYSPLHF. Written as DNA, the CDR3 is TGTGCCAGTAGTCCCGGGACAGGGGCGTATTCACCCCTCCACTTT.

This clone was detected a few times. The CDR3 loop reads CASAYQTYNEQFF. CDR3 sequence (DNA): TGCGCCAGTGCGTACCAAACCTACAATGAGCAGTTCTTC. The V and J genes are TRBV5-1 and TRBJ2-1, with no clear D. Trimming pared 8 bases from V and 2 bases from J, leaving 11 bases between. Germline loops: CDR1 SGHRS, CDR2 YFSETQ. The CDR3 length is 13 residues.

The rearrangement links TRBV2 to TRBJ2-7; TRBD1 matches 8 bases. With 5 bases clipped from V and 4 bases from J, the junction kept 7 bases outside the gene matches. This CDR3 spans 14 amino acids. Germline lookup yields CDR1 SNHLY and CDR2 FYNNEI. The CDR3 loop is CASSKRDRYYEQYF. CDR3 in DNA: TGTGCCAGCAGTAAGAGGGACAGGTATTACGAGCAGTACTTC.

The rearrangement uses TRBV7-9 and TRBJ1-6; tentatively, D is TRBD1 (5 bases). CDR1 SEHNR and CDR2 FQNEAQ come from the germline V gene (reference sequence). V was trimmed by 5 bases and J by 6 bases, leaving 11 bases between them. CDR3 length: 14 amino acids. As DNA, the CDR3 is TGTGCCAGCAGCCCGACAGCGTCTAATTCACCCCTCCACTTT. Translation gives CASSPTASNSPLHF.

In its sample, this clone was seen once. The chain is built from TRBV29-1 and TRBJ1-1, with D possibly matching TRBD1 (5 bases). Germline CDR1 and CDR2: SQVTM and ANQGSEA. CDR3 length: 11 residues. CDR3 sequence: CSPGHAHEAFF. In DNA, the CDR3 is TGCAGTCCAGGACACGCGCATGAAGCTTTCTTT.

The chain is built from TRBV5-1 and TRBJ2-5; tentatively, D is TRBD2 (7 bases). V was clipped by 4 bases and J by 5 bases, with 21 bases between them. Germline V gene data show CDR1 as SGHRS and CDR2 as YFSETQ. This CDR3 comprises 16 residues. The CDR3 nucleotides are TGCGCCAGCAGCCCACTGATTGGGGGGGGCGACGAGACCCAGTACTTC. It is translated as CASSPLIGGGDETQYF.

This clone appeared a single time. The rearrangement joins TRBV24-1 to TRBJ2-2; a weak D match, TRBD2 (6 bases). V was shortened by 4 bases and J by 7 bases, with 15 bases between the two germline ends. Looked up from germline, CDR1 is KGHDR and CDR2 is SFDVKD. The CDR3 loop spans 15 amino acids. The chain's CDR3 is CATSDPGTGGGELFF. DNA of the CDR3: TGTGCCACCAGTGACCCCGGGACCGGGGGCGGGGAGCTGTTTTTT.

V and J are TRBV5-1 and TRBJ1-1; D not certain. CDR1 is SGHRS, CDR2 YFSETQ, per germline. V was cut by 1 base and J by 4 bases, with 8 bases left in between. This CDR3 spans 13 amino acids. The CDR3 here is CASSLFSVTEAFF. For the CDR3, the DNA is TGCGCCAGCAGCTTGTTCTCGGTCACTGAAGCTTTCTTT.

The V and J genes are TRBV10-2 and TRBJ2-3; maybe TRBD2 (7 bases). The CDR3 length is 16 residues. Trimming left V 7 bases short and J 0 bases short, with 17 bases between. Germline CDR1 reads WSHSY; CDR2 reads SAAADI. The CDR3 reads CASTTRGSGSTDTQYF. CDR3 DNA sequence: TGCGCCAGCACCACCAGGGGTAGCGGGAGCACAGATACGCAGTATTTT.

In this sample, this clone turned up once. CDR3 DNA sequence: TGTGCCAGCAGCGCGATGATAGGGACAGCCATCGACACCGGGGAGCTGTTTTTT. Translating it yields CASSAMIGTAIDTGELFF. The V and J genes are TRBV9 and TRBJ2-2, with 7 bases fitting TRBD1. The CDR3 is 18 residues long. V lost 3 bases and J lost 3; bases outside the gene matches: 14. Germline V gene sequence: CDR1 SGDLS, CDR2 YYNGEE.

V gene TRBV9 combines with J gene TRBJ1-1; possible D gene TRBD1, 6 bases. Per germline, CDR1 SGDLS and CDR2 YYNGEE. The CDR3 has 13 amino acids. Trimming left V 7 bases short and J 4 bases short, with 14 bases between. CDR3 sequence reads: CASGRGAATEAFF. The CDR3 region has the DNA TGTGCCAGCGGCAGGGGTGCGGCCACTGAAGCTTTCTTT.

This clone was detected once. This same CDR3 is encoded by further DNA sequences in the sample. CDR3: CASSIAGGSTGELFF. The CDR3 DNA reads as TGTGCCAGTAGTATAGCAGGGGGCAGCACCGGGGAGCTGTTTTTT. The rearrangement uses TRBV19 and TRBJ2-2; 8 nucleotides align to TRBD1. Germline V gene lookup returns CDR1 LNHDA and CDR2 SQIVND (reference sequence). V dropped 1 base and J dropped 4; count of bases not matched to a gene: 2. This CDR3 is built from 15 residues.

The V and J genes are TRBV19 and TRBJ1-5; D may be TRBD1 (5 bases). V lost 6 bases to trimming and J lost 0 bases, with 18 bases between them. This CDR3 region has 17 residues. Germline CDR1 is LNHDA and CDR2 is SQIVND (reference sequence). CDR3 protein: CASSPGLGVYSNQPQHF. CDR3 nucleotide sequence: TGTGCCAGTAGCCCCGGTTTAGGGGTCTATAGCAATCAGCCCCAGCATTTT.

V gene TRBV5-1 combines with J gene TRBJ2-7; D perhaps matches TRBD2 (5 bases). V was clipped by 4 bases and J by 4 bases, with 18 bases between them. This CDR3 has 15 residues. The germline CDR1 and CDR2 sequences are SGHRS and YFSETQ. The CDR3 DNA follows: TGCGCCAGCAGCATAACTGCGGGCGAAAAATACGAGCAGTACTTC. This codes for CASSITAGEKYEQYF.

This chain connects TRBV2 to TRBJ2-7; tentative D call: TRBD1 (5 bases). V shed 10 bases and J shed 2 bases, with 15 bases lying between them. This CDR3 region has 13 residues. The V gene's germline CDR1 is SNHLY and CDR2 FYNNEI. CDR3 bases: TGTGCCATCCTCCGACAGCCCACCTACGAGCAGTACTTC. Protein product: CAILRQPTYEQYF.

V and J are TRBV9 and TRBJ2-1, with D perhaps TRBD2 (6 bases). The length of the CDR3 is 16 residues. The V gene lost 0 bases and the J gene lost 0 bases, with 10 bases spanning the gap. The germline gives CDR1 SGDLS, CDR2 YYNGEE. The CDR3, as DNA: TGTGCCAGCAGCGTAGGCGGAGGGGCCTCCTACAATGAGCAGTTCTTC. Amino acid sequence: CASSVGGGASYNEQFF.

The rearrangement joins TRBV10-1 to TRBJ2-3; tentative D call: TRBD2 (5 bases). CDR1 is WNHNN, CDR2 SYGVQD, per germline (reference sequence). This CDR3 spans 15 amino acids. V lost 6 bases to trimming and J lost 0 bases, with 13 bases between them. The CDR3 nucleotides are TGCGCCAGCAGCGAGATAGCGACTAGCACAGATACGCAGTATTTT. This encodes CASSEIATSTDTQYF.

The V call is TRBV19, the J call TRBJ2-1; TRBD2 matches 7 bases. The V and J ends lost 4 bases and 10 bases, in that order; junction bases with no gene match: 10. The CDR3 extends over 14 amino acids. CDR1 is LNHDA and CDR2 is SQIVND in the germline V gene (reference sequence). The CDR3 DNA reads as TGTGCCAGTAGTACAAGCGGGATTCAAGGGGAGCAGTTCTTC. Its protein is CASSTSGIQGEQFF.

This chain connects TRBV6-4 to TRBJ2-3, with D possibly TRBD1 on 6 matching bases. V gave up 2 bases and J gave up 6 bases, with 15 bases separating them. The CDR3 is 15 amino acids. Germline CDR1 reads MRHNA; CDR2 reads SNTAGT. The CDR3: CASSDNPGTPDTQYF. Here the CDR3 DNA reads TGTGCCAGCAGTGACAATCCCGGGACACCGGATACGCAGTATTTT.

V gene TRBV28 combines with J gene TRBJ1-2, with D uncertain. Trimming left V 11 bases short and J 6 bases short, with 13 bases between. This CDR3 region has 11 residues. The germline CDR1 and CDR2 sequences are MDHEN and SYDVKM. CDR3 nucleotides: TGTGCCGCGCGTATTATGGATGGCTACACCTTC. Its translation is CAARIMDGYTF.

The chain couples TRBV5-1 to TRBJ2-1; D call uncertain. The CDR3 runs to 11 residues. V dropped 1 base and J dropped 10 bases, with 6 bases sitting between them. Germline-derived CDR1 and CDR2 are SGHRS and YFSETQ. The CDR3: CASSLMEEQFF. The CDR3 bases are TGCGCCAGCAGCTTGATGGAGGAGCAGTTCTTC.

This clone was found once. The rearrangement links TRBV7-9 to TRBJ2-1; D possibly corresponds to TRBD1 (6 bases). This CDR3 is 14 amino acids long. V lost 3 bases and J lost 5, with 11 bases in between. CDR1 and CDR2 (germline): SEHNR, FQNEAQ (reference sequence). CDR3 residues: CASSFGAGDNEQFF. The CDR3 nucleotides read TGTGCCAGCAGCTTTGGGGCAGGGGACAATGAGCAGTTCTTC.

The J gene is TRBJ1-2, the V gene TRBV29-1; D perhaps matches TRBD1 (6 bases). Germline lookup yields CDR1 SQVTM and CDR2 ANQGSEA. This CDR3 has 12 amino acids. Trimming took off 5 bases at V and 1 base at J, with 8 bases between the two ends. The CDR3 here is CSVQQGNYGYTF. The DNA of the CDR3 is TGCAGCGTTCAACAGGGTAACTATGGCTACACCTTC. Drawing the rest from reference TRBV29-1 and TRBJ1-2, the complete variable domain is SAVISQKPSRDICQRGTSLTIQCQVDSQVTMMFWYRQQPGQSLTLIATANQGSEATYESGFVIDKFPISRPNLTFSTLTVSNMSPEDSSIYLCSVQQGNYGYTFGSGTRLTVV.

This chain uses TRBV11-2 with TRBJ1-5, with 10 bases matching TRBD1. The CDR3 covers 19 residues. V lost 1 base, J lost 4 bases, and 13 bases stayed unmatched. The germline gives CDR1 SGHAT, CDR2 FQNNGV. The CDR3 sequence: CASSLAPGQGRGLNQPQHF. The CDR3 DNA reads TGTGCCAGCAGCTTAGCACCGGGACAGGGGAGAGGGCTTAATCAGCCCCAGCATTTT.

The chain has TRBV7-9 and TRBJ2-3, with 8 bases lining up with TRBD1. Losses at the gene ends were 5 bases for V and 3 bases for J; bases not matched to a gene: 7. The CDR3 runs to 15 residues. Germline V gene sequence: CDR1 SEHNR, CDR2 FQNEAQ (reference sequence). CDR3 DNA: TGTGCCAGCAGCCGGCCCCAGGGGGCAACAGATACGCAGTATTTT. This gives the protein CASSRPQGATDTQYF. Full variable domain (missing parts from reference TRBV7-9 and TRBJ2-3): DTGVSQNPRHKITKRGQNVTFRCDPISEHNRLYWYRQTLGQGPEFLTYFQNEAQLEKSRLLSDRFSAERPKGSFSTLEIQRTEQGDSAMYLCASSRPQGATDTQYFGPGTRLTVL.

The CDR3 region is CASSIGQGDNYGYTF. CDR3 nucleotides: TGTGCCAGTAGTATAGGACAGGGAGACAACTATGGCTACACCTTC. The chain uses TRBV19 and TRBJ1-2; 7 nucleotides line up with TRBD1. This CDR3 comprises 15 residues. The junction had 4 bases not matched to a gene; V was cut back by 1 base and J by 2 bases. CDR1 LNHDA and CDR2 SQIVND come from the germline V gene (reference sequence).

The chain recombines TRBV4-1 with TRBJ2-5; TRBD2 aligns across 11 bases. J lost 6 bases, V lost 3 bases, and 9 bases had no gene match. The CDR3 contains 16 residues. CDR1 and CDR2 (germline): MGHRA, YSYEKL. In DNA form, the CDR3 reads TGCGCCAGCAGCCAGGAAATAGCGGGAGGGCCCAAGACCCAGTACTTC. The encoded protein is CASSQEIAGGPKTQYF.